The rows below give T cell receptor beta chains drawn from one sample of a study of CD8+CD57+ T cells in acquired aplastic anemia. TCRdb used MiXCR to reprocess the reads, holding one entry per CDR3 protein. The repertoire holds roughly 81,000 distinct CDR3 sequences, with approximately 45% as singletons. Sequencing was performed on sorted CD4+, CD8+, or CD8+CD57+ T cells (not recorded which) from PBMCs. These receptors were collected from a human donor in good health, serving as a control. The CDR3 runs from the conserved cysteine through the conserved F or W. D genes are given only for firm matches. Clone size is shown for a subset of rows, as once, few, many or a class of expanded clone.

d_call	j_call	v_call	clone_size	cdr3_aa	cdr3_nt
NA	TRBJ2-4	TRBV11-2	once	CASNNRDHKNIQYF	TGTGCCAGCAACAACAGGGACCACAAAAACATTCAGTACTTC
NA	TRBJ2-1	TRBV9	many	CASSVEGDTYNEQFF	TGTGCCAGCAGCGTAGAGGGAGACACCTACAATGAGCAGTTCTTC
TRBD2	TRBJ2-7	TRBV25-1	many	CASSEGGLASEQYF	TGTGCCAGCAGTGAAGGGGGACTAGCCAGCGAGCAGTACTTC
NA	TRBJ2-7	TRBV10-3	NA	CASRGEQGSYEQYF	TGTGCCAGTCGGGGGGAACAGGGCTCCTACGAGCAGTACTTC
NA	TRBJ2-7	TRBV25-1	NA	CASSQVPGEQYF	TGCGCCAGCAGCCAAGTCCCGGGGGAGCAGTACTTC
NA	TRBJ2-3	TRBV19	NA	CASGDSTDTQYF	TGTGCCAGTGGGGACTCCACAGATACGCAGTATTTT
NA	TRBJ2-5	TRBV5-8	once	CTSSLTTPSGQYF	TGTACCAGCAGCTTAACGACCCCTTCGGGGCAGTACTTC
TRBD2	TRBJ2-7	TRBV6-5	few	CASSLLPLSSGSYEQYF	TGTGCCAGCAGTTTACTACCTCTATCTAGCGGCTCCTACGAGCAGTACTTC
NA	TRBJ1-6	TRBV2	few	CASSFGSPLHF	TGTGCCAGCAGTTTCGGCTCACCCCTCCACTTT
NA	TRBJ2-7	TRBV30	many	CAWTSDTYEQYF	TGTGCCTGGACCTCGGACACCTACGAGCAGTACTTC
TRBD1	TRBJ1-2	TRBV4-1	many	CASSKQGFDYGYTF	TGCGCCAGCAGCAAACAGGGGTTTGACTATGGCTACACCTTC
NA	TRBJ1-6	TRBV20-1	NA	CSAMGTIRSPLHF	TGCAGTGCGATGGGGACAATCCGTTCACCCCTCCACTTT
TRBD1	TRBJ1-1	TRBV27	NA	CASSFYARTGLDTEAFF	TGTGCCAGCAGTTTCTATGCCCGGACAGGGCTTGACACTGAAGCTTTCTTT
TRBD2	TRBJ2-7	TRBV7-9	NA	CASRTSGPSYEQYF	TGTGCCAGCAGAACTAGCGGCCCTTCCTACGAGCAGTACTTC
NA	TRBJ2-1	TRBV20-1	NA	CSARPGINEQFF	TGCAGTGCCCGTCCCGGCATAAATGAGCAGTTCTTC
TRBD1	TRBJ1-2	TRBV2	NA	CASNSGNRGDGYTF	TGTGCCAGCAATTCTGGCAACAGGGGCGATGGCTACACCTTC